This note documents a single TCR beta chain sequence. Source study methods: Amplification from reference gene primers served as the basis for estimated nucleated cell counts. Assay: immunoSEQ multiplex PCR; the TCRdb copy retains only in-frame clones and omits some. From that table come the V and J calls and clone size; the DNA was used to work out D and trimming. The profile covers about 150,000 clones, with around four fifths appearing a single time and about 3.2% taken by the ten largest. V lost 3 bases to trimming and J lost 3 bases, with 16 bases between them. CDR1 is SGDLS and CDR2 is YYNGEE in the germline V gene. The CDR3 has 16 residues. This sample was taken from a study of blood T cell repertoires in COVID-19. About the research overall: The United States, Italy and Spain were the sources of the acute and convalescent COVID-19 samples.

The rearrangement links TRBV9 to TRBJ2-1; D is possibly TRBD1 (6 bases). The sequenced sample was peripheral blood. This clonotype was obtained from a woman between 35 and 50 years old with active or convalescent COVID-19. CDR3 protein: CASSGLGAFLYNEQFF. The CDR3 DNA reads TGTGCCAGCAGCGGCCTGGGGGCCTTCCTCTACAATGAGCAGTTCTTC.